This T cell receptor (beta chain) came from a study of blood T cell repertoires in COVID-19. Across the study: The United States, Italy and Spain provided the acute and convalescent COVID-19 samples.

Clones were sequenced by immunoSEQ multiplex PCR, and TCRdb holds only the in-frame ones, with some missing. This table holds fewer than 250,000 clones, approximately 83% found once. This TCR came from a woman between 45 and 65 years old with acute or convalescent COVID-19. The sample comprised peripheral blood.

The CDR3 loop reads CATTPGTSGIHEQYF. The CDR3 DNA is TGTGCCACCACCCCGGGGACTAGCGGGATCCACGAGCAGTACTTC. The chain has TRBV6-4 and TRBJ2-7; 13 nucleotides match TRBD2. Trimming cost V 10 bases and J 5 bases; bases outside gene matches: 11. There are 15 residues in the CDR3. Germline CDR1 is MRHNA and CDR2 is SNTAGT.